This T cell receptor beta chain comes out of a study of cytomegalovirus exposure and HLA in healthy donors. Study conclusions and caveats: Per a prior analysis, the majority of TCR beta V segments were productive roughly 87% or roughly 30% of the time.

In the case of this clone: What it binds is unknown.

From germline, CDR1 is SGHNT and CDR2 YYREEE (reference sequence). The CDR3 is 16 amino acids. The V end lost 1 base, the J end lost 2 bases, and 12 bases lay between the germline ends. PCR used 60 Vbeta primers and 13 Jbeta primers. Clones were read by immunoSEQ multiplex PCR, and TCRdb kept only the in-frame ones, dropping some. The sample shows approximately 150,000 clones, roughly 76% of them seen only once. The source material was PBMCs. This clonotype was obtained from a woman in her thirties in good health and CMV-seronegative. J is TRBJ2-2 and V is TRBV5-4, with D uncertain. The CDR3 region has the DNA TGTGCCAGCAGCTTGATTAACACCATTAACACCGGGGAGCTGTTTTTT. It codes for CASSLINTINTGELFF.